A single sample is the source of the 24 T cell receptor beta chains below, sequenced in a study of post-analysis software for immune sequencing data. Study results and caveats: A handful of TRBV segments were significantly more frequent in patients than in controls. TRBV5-6, TRBV5-1 and TRBV20-1 were among these segments.

Which antigens these TCRs recognize remains unknown. Tagging with unique molecular identifiers was a feature of the TCR beta cDNA libraries. Each CDR3 protein gets one entry after TCRdb re-called the PCR reads with MiXCR. In the table there are approximately 250,000 distinct CDR3 sequences, 30% to 45% of which are singletons. Sequenced material: blood. All receptors come from a girl between 10 and 17 years old with multiple sclerosis.

V usage is TRBV20-1 and J usage is TRBJ2-1, with 12 positions matching TRBD2. The CDR3 covers 15 residues. V was pared by 2 bases and J by 8 bases, with 7 bases of the junction left unmatched. Per germline, CDR1 DFQATT and CDR2 SNEGSKA (reference sequence). This chain's CDR3 is CSARWASGGAHEQFF. The CDR3 DNA follows: TGCAGTGCTAGATGGGCTAGCGGGGGGGCCCATGAGCAGTTCTTC.

This clonotype was recorded at least ten times. The chain carries TRBV5-1 and TRBJ2-1; TRBD1 matches at 7 bases. This CDR3 contains 16 residues. Germline CDR1 and CDR2: SGHRS and YFSETQ. The trim removed 3 bases at V and 2 bases at J, leaving 8 bases unmatched. CDR3 bases: TGCGCCAGCAGCTCCGCAGACAGGGAAGCCTACAATGAGCAGTTCTTC. This translates into CASSSADREAYNEQFF.

This clonotype was picked up many times. The chain employs TRBV15 and TRBJ2-5, with 10 positions matching TRBD1. Trimming cost V 3 bases and J 1 base; bases outside gene matches: 8. Germline CDR1 reads LNHNV; CDR2 reads YYDKDF (reference sequence). The CDR3 extends over 17 amino acids. The CDR3 loop is CATSRVGQGSSQETQYF. In nucleotides, the CDR3 is TGTGCCACCAGCAGGGTGGGACAGGGGTCGTCCCAAGAGACCCAGTACTTC.

V gene TRBV5-1 combines with J gene TRBJ2-3; D is unresolved. This CDR3 spans 12 amino acids. From germline, CDR1 is SGHRS and CDR2 YFSETQ. V was pared by 4 bases and J by 6 bases, with 9 bases between. CDR3 region: CASSQPTDTQYF. The CDR3 DNA sequence: TGCGCCAGCAGCCAACCTACGGATACGCAGTATTTT.

This clonotype has a count of ten or more. This chain joins TRBV12-3 or TRBV12-4 and TRBJ1-2; D is perhaps TRBD1 (5 bases). The CDR3 has 11 residues. Trimming shortened V by 2 bases and J by 12 bases, and 10 bases separated the two germline ends. The CDR3 bases are TGTGCCAGCAGTTTAAGGGGTAGGGACACCTTC. It codes for CASSLRGRDTF.

This clonotype was detected once. Given a much more abundant clone one base away, this may be a read error. CDR3 sequence reads: CASGWSEGNDNEQFF. CDR3 in DNA: TGTGCCAGCGGCTGGAGCGAGGGAAACGACAATGAGCAGTTCTTC. The chain uses TRBV11-2 and TRBJ2-1; D may be TRBD2 (5 bases). The V gene's germline CDR1 is SGHAT and CDR2 FQNNGV. Trimming shortened V by 8 bases and J by 5 bases, and 19 bases separated the two germline ends. The CDR3 length is 15 residues.

This clonotype was picked up a small number of times. J is TRBJ2-1 and V is TRBV10-3; 10 bases line up with TRBD2. This CDR3 region has 16 residues. In germline, CDR1 is ENHRY, CDR2 SYGVKD. Unmatched junction bases numbered 10, after V lost 5 bases and J lost 6 bases. CDR3 sequence: CAISTKRASGSNEQFF. The CDR3 bases are TGTGCCATCAGTACCAAGAGGGCTAGCGGGAGCAATGAGCAGTTCTTC.

This clonotype was recorded at least ten times. The rearrangement uses TRBV7-9 and TRBJ2-3; no definite D call. The V end lost 0 bases, the J end lost 2 bases, and 9 bases lay between the germline ends. This CDR3 is 15 amino acids long. The germline gives CDR1 SEHNR, CDR2 FQNEAQ (reference sequence). The DNA for the CDR3 is TGTGCCAGCAGCTTAGCGCTGGGGTACACAGATACGCAGTATTTT. Its protein product is CASSLALGYTDTQYF.

This clonotype has at least ten counts. The chain carries TRBV11-2 and TRBJ1-1; 7 bases match TRBD1. J gave up 4 bases and V 0 bases, and 5 bases lay outside the gene matches. The CDR3 length is 15 residues. Germline V gene lookup returns CDR1 SGHAT and CDR2 FQNNGV. CDR3 nucleotide sequence: TGTGCCAGCAGCTTAGAAGGGGGCGCGCTCACTGAAGCTTTCTTT. Translation: CASSLEGGALTEAFF. The full variable domain, rest sourced from reference TRBV11-2 and TRBJ1-1, is EAGVAQSPRYKIIEKRQSVAFWCNPISGHATLYWYQQILGQGPKLLIQFQNNGVVDDSQLPKDRFSAERLKGVDSTLKIQPAKLEDSAVYLCASSLEGGALTEAFFGQGTRLTVV.

The table lists this clonotype with a few counts. This chain joins TRBV27 and TRBJ2-5, with D possibly matching TRBD2 (6 bases). The J call is uncertain, as TRBJ2-7 better fits the DNA end. Germline CDR1 MNHEY, CDR2 SMNVEV (reference sequence). CDR3 length: 13 residues. CDR3 in amino acids: CASWSAGSYEQYF. The CDR3 DNA sequence: TGTGCCAGCTGGTCGGCGGGGTCCTACGAGCAGTACTTC.

As for this clonotype: A junction boundary mismatches the germline segment, possibly from a read error. The J gene is TRBJ2-1, the V gene TRBV28, with TRBD1 identical over 8 bases. CDR3 size: 14 residues. Germline-derived CDR1 and CDR2 are MDHEN and SYDVKM. In DNA, the CDR3 is TGTGCCGGCAGTTTTGCAGGGGGCTTTGGCGAGCAGTTCTTC. The encoded protein is CAGSFAGGFGEQFF.

This clonotype appeared many times. The chain employs TRBV5-1 and TRBJ2-6; 7 bases map to TRBD1. Trimming removed 4 bases from V and 0 bases from J; junction bases left unmatched: 13. CDR3 length equals 19 residues. Germline V gives CDR1 SGHRS, CDR2 YFSETQ. CDR3 nucleotide sequence: TGCGCCAGCAGCCACGGACAGGTCGGAGCTAACTCTGGGGCCAACGTCCTGACTTTC. Translating gives CASSHGQVGANSGANVLTF.

To note about this clonotype: A much larger clone differs from this one at a single base, so this may be a read error. The rearrangement uses TRBV6-5 and TRBJ1-6; 8 nucleotides line up with TRBD1. This CDR3 region has 16 residues. Germline V lookup: CDR1 MNHEY, CDR2 SVGAGI. V gave up 5 bases and J gave up 11 bases; unmatched junction bases: 14. The CDR3 region is CASSPREGQADPPLHF. Here the CDR3 DNA reads TGTGCCAGCAGTCCTAGGGAGGGACAGGCCGATCCACCCCTCCACTTT.

The V call is TRBV6-5, the J call TRBJ2-7; 8 nucleotides match TRBD1. V lost 2 bases, J lost 3 bases, and 3 bases stayed unmatched. Germline CDR1 reads MNHEY; CDR2 reads SVGAGI. CDR3 length: 14 amino acids. The CDR3 reads CASSYRGQGYEQYF. Here the CDR3 DNA reads TGTGCCAGCAGTTACCGAGGACAGGGCTACGAGCAGTACTTC.

This chain connects TRBV20-1 to TRBJ2-3; 8 bases align to TRBD2. Looked up from germline, CDR1 is DFQATT and CDR2 is SNEGSKA (reference sequence). V trimming: 4 bases; J trimming: 1 base; junction bases outside the gene matches: 10. The CDR3 totals 16 residues. CDR3 region: CSANVPREGRTDTQYF. CDR3 nucleotides: TGCAGTGCTAACGTTCCCCGGGAGGGTCGCACAGATACGCAGTATTTT.

The sample holds many counts of this clonotype. V usage is TRBV29-1 and J usage is TRBJ2-6; the D is unclear. The CDR3 is 13 residues long. Looked up from germline, CDR1 is SQVTM and CDR2 is ANQGSEA. V gave up 6 bases and J gave up 0 bases, with 6 bases separating them. The CDR3 DNA is TGCAGCGTGTTCTCCTCTGGGGCCAACGTCCTGACTTTC. It is translated as CSVFSSGANVLTF.

CDR3 bases: TGTGCCAGCAGCTCCGGGCTAGCGGGAGCAAGCACAGATACGCAGTATTTT. It yields the protein CASSSGLAGASTDTQYF. The gene calls are TRBV13 and TRBJ2-3, with 10 positions matching TRBD2. This CDR3 region has 17 residues. Unmatched junction bases numbered 7, after V lost 4 bases and J lost 0 bases. CDR1 PRHDT and CDR2 FYEKMQ come from the germline V gene (reference sequence).

This clonotype was recorded a few times. DNA of the CDR3: TGTGCCAGCAGTTTTAACCCGGGCCCTGTCATGAACACTGAAGCTTTCTTT. This sequence encodes CASSFNPGPVMNTEAFF. The chain combines TRBV7-9 with TRBJ1-1; D unresolved. V was clipped by 6 bases and J by 0 bases, with 20 bases between them. Germline CDR1 reads SEHNR; CDR2 reads FQNEAQ (reference sequence). The CDR3 contains 17 residues.

This clonotype has a single count. A read error is possible here, since a much larger clone lies one base away. This rearrangement joins TRBV7-3 to TRBJ2-1; the D gene is possibly TRBD2 (5 bases). The germline CDR1 and CDR2 sequences are SGHTA and FQGTGA. The CDR3 has 13 amino acids. CDR3: CASSLSRGNGQFF. Here the CDR3 DNA reads TGTGCCAGCAGCTTAAGTCGGGGTAATGGGCAGTTCTTC.

This clonotype was detected only a few times. The rearrangement joins TRBV20-1 to TRBJ2-7; D not resolved. The CDR3 loop spans 15 amino acids. Trimming left V 1 base short and J 0 bases short, with 13 bases between. CDR1 is DFQATT and CDR2 is SNEGSKA in the germline V gene (reference sequence). DNA for the CDR3: TGCAGTGCTAGAGGGCCCAGCCGGCGCTCCTACGAGCAGTACTTC. Translating gives CSARGPSRRSYEQYF.

Comments on this clonotype: A much bigger clone sits one base away, suggesting this may be a read error. The chain combines TRBV5-1 with TRBJ2-1; 10 bases map to TRBD2. The CDR3 runs to 16 residues. CDR1 and CDR2 from the germline V gene are SGHRS and YFSETQ. J was trimmed by 6 bases and V by 0 bases; bases with no gene match: 6. CDR3: CASSLEGASGGNEQFF. The CDR3 DNA reads as TGCGCCAGCAGCTTGGAGGGCGCTAGCGGGGGCAATGAGCAGTTCTTC.

The chain carries TRBV29-1 and TRBJ1-2; TRBD1 matches 8 bases. Germline CDR1 is SQVTM and CDR2 is ANQGSEA. V trimming: 1 base; J trimming: 1 base; junction bases outside the gene matches: 2. The CDR3 length is 14 residues. For the CDR3, the DNA is TGCAGCGTTGAAGGCAGGGGGCTTAACTATGGCTACACCTTC. This gives the protein CSVEGRGLNYGYTF.

The rearrangement uses TRBV19 and TRBJ2-5, with a possible D match to TRBD1 (6 bases). The CDR3 has 14 amino acids. Trimming took 3 bases from V and 5 from J, leaving 13 bases between them. The germline V gene has CDR1 LNHDA and CDR2 SQIVND (reference sequence). The CDR3 reads CASSMARGRETQYF. The CDR3 DNA reads TGTGCCAGTAGTATGGCCAGGGGTAGGGAGACCCAGTACTTC.

This clonotype was detected a few times. With a much larger clone just one base away, this may be a read error. No conserved phenylalanine or tryptophan is present at the end of the CDR3, so a read error is the likely explanation. V gene TRBV5-1 combines with J gene TRBJ2-6; TRBD1 is a possible D gene (5 bases). Germline loops: CDR1 SGHRS, CDR2 YFSETQ. CDR3 length: 15 amino acids. Trimming stripped 0 bases from V and 2 bases from J, with 6 bases between. The CDR3: CASSLEQAGANVLTY. The CDR3 DNA reads TGCGCCAGCAGCTTGGAACAGGCTGGGGCCAACGTCCTGACTTAC.